These 23 T cell receptor beta chains share one sample of origin, sequenced in a study of T cell responses to AZD1222 COVID-19 vaccine. Clones were read by immunoSEQ multiplex PCR, and TCRdb kept only the in-frame ones, dropping some. In the table there are 150,000 or so clones, about 91% of which are singletons. The sample consisted of peripheral blood, taken on day 0 of AZD1222 vaccination. These receptors were collected from an adult in good health.

This sequence joins TRBV6-6 and TRBJ2-4; 16 bases match TRBD2. This CDR3 has 18 residues. Germline lookup yields CDR1 MNHNY and CDR2 SVGAGI (reference sequence). V gave up 5 bases and J gave up 2 bases; unmatched junction bases: 6. The CDR3 loop is CASSPGLAGGISKNIQYF. The CDR3, as DNA: TGTGCCAGCAGTCCGGGACTAGCGGGGGGGATCTCCAAAAACATTCAGTACTTC.

This clone came up once. This chain joins TRBV19 and TRBJ2-7; 9 bases agree with TRBD2. The CDR3 is 14 residues long. The trim removed 3 bases at V and 3 bases at J, leaving 3 bases unmatched. Per the germline V gene, CDR1 is LNHDA and CDR2 is SQIVND (reference sequence). CDR3 sequence reads: CASSISSGGYEQYF. CDR3 nucleotides: TGTGCCAGTAGTATTAGTAGCGGGGGCTACGAGCAGTACTTC.

V usage is TRBV5-1 and J usage is TRBJ2-3; D is unclear. CDR1 is SGHRS, CDR2 YFSETQ, per germline. This CDR3 spans 16 amino acids. V lost 0 bases and J lost 2, with 13 bases in between. The CDR3 DNA is TGCGCCAGCAGCTTGGAAGGAGTCTCCAACACAGATACGCAGTATTTT. Its translation: CASSLEGVSNTDTQYF.

This chain links TRBV9 with TRBJ2-1, with a tentative D call TRBD1 (5 bases). CDR1 and CDR2 from the germline V gene are SGDLS and YYNGEE. V lost 0 bases to trimming and J lost 5 bases, with 12 bases between them. This CDR3 is built from 15 residues. In DNA form, the CDR3 reads TGTGCCAGCAGCGTAGTGTCCAGGGCGGACAATGAGCAGTTCTTC. Its protein product is CASSVVSRADNEQFF. Full variable domain (rest looked up from reference TRBV9 and TRBJ2-1): DSGVTQTPKHLITATGQRVTLRCSPRSGDLSVYWYQQSLDQGLQFLIQYYNGEERAKGNILERFSAQQFPDLHSELNLSSLELGDSALYFCASSVVSRADNEQFFGPGTRLTVL.

This clone showed up just once. This chain links TRBV6-5 with TRBJ1-2, with D unresolved. The germline V gene has CDR1 MNHEY and CDR2 SVGAGI. With 10 bases removed from V and 2 bases from J, the gap between germline ends came to 14 bases. The CDR3 contains 13 residues. The CDR3 coding sequence is TGTGCCACCGAAGGTTCGCGGAACTATGGCTACACCTTC. Translation gives CATEGSRNYGYTF.

The chain combines TRBV7-9 with TRBJ2-4; D not resolved. CDR1 is SEHNR and CDR2 is FQNEAQ in the germline V gene (reference sequence). The length of the CDR3 is 15 residues. V was shortened by 5 bases and J by 0 bases, with 11 bases between the two germline ends. The CDR3 nucleotides are TGTGCCAGCAGCCCCGAGCTGCTAGCCAAAAACATTCAGTACTTC. It translates to CASSPELLAKNIQYF.

In its sample, this clone was seen a few times. The chain is built from TRBV5-6 and TRBJ1-1; D gene uncertain. The CDR3 loop spans 15 amino acids. The ends were cut back, 4 bases at V and 0 bases at J, with 13 bases in the middle. The germline gives CDR1 SGHDT, CDR2 YYEEEE. The CDR3 loop reads CASSTAWAMNTEAFF. In DNA, the CDR3 is TGTGCCAGCAGCACTGCTTGGGCGATGAACACTGAAGCTTTCTTT.

The chain uses TRBV18 and TRBJ1-4; D unresolved. The CDR3 length is 14 residues. Trimming took off 2 bases at V and 6 bases at J, with 10 bases between the two ends. In germline, CDR1 is KGHSH, CDR2 LQKENI. The CDR3 DNA sequence: TGTGCCAGCTCACCAGGTATGAAGGATGAAAAACTGTTTTTT. It codes for CASSPGMKDEKLFF.

The J gene is TRBJ1-5, the V gene TRBV27; TRBD1 matches 10 bases. The CDR3 runs to 13 residues. V gave up 9 bases and J gave up 7 bases; unmatched junction bases: 6. Germline V lookup: CDR1 MNHEY, CDR2 SMNVEV (reference sequence). CDR3 sequence: CARPGQGCQPQHF. The CDR3, as DNA: TGTGCCAGGCCGGGACAGGGGTGCCAGCCCCAGCATTTT.

This sequence joins TRBV5-1 and TRBJ2-1, with D tentatively TRBD1 (6 bases). This CDR3 contains 17 residues. Between the trimmed V and J ends, which lost 4 bases and 1 base, there was a span of 18 bases. Germline loops: CDR1 SGHRS, CDR2 YFSETQ. The chain's CDR3 is CASSLQGSSGSYNEQFF. The CDR3 DNA sequence: TGCGCCAGCAGCCTACAGGGTAGCAGTGGATCCTACAATGAGCAGTTCTTC.

The gene calls are TRBV9 and TRBJ1-6; TRBD1 is a possible D gene (5 bases). Germline V gene sequence: CDR1 SGDLS, CDR2 YYNGEE. CDR3 size: 13 residues. Trimming left V 7 bases short and J 7 bases short, with 12 bases between. CDR3 DNA: TGTGCCAGCGCCCTCGACAGCAATTCACCCCTCCACTTT. It yields the protein CASALDSNSPLHF.

The chain recombines TRBV7-3 with TRBJ2-1; 9 nucleotides line up with TRBD2. Per the germline V gene, CDR1 is SGHTA and CDR2 is FQGTGA. V lost 1 base to trimming and J lost 8 bases; unmatched junction nucleotides: 6. The CDR3 runs 15 residues. Written as DNA, the CDR3 is TGTGCCAGCAGCTTAATAGCGGGGGCAGGCCATGAGCAGTTCTTC. Translation: CASSLIAGAGHEQFF.

CDR3 in amino acids: CASSPRPENTGELFF. The CDR3 DNA reads as TGTGCCAGCAGCCCCCGCCCAGAGAACACCGGGGAGCTGTTTTTT. V usage is TRBV11-2 and J usage is TRBJ2-2, with D uncertain. The CDR3 spans 15 residues. Looked up from germline, CDR1 is SGHAT and CDR2 is FQNNGV. The V and J ends lost 5 bases and 1 base respectively, with 11 bases between them.

The V and J genes are TRBV3-1 (or the pseudogene TRBV3-2) and TRBJ1-1; tentatively, D is TRBD1 (6 bases). The CDR3 contains 18 residues. V was trimmed by 0 bases and J by 0 bases, leaving 17 bases between them. Germline V gene sequence: CDR1 LGHDT, CDR2 YNNKEL (reference sequence). CDR3 DNA: TGTGCCAGCAGCCAAGAGTCGACCCTAGGGGGGCTGAACACTGAAGCTTTCTTT. It is translated as CASSQESTLGGLNTEAFF.

This clone appeared a single time. This chain connects TRBV7-9 to TRBJ1-2; unclear D gene. V lost 1 base to trimming and J lost 4 bases, with 10 bases between them. This CDR3 is built from 14 residues. Germline lookup yields CDR1 SEHNR and CDR2 FQNEAQ (reference sequence). CDR3 residues: CASSLGVLPYGYTF. CDR3 nucleotide sequence: TGTGCCAGCAGCTTAGGGGTCCTCCCCTATGGCTACACCTTC.

This clone was recorded a few times. The chain employs TRBV5-1 and TRBJ1-5; D might be TRBD1 (6 bases). V was trimmed by 4 bases and J by 7 bases, leaving 15 bases between them. CDR1 and CDR2 from the germline V gene are SGHRS and YFSETQ. This CDR3 contains 14 residues. The CDR3 sequence: CASSPDSSRQPQHF. The CDR3 region has the DNA TGCGCCAGCAGCCCGGACAGTTCTCGGCAGCCCCAGCATTTT.

The V gene is TRBV30, the J gene TRBJ2-1, with 16 bases lining up with TRBD2. V gave up 2 bases and J gave up 7 bases; unmatched junction bases: 14. From germline, CDR1 is GTSNPN and CDR2 SVGIG (reference sequence). This CDR3 has 19 amino acids. The CDR3 reads CAWSYTPGLAGGTRNEQFF. DNA for the CDR3: TGTGCCTGGAGTTATACACCGGGACTAGCGGGGGGGACGAGGAATGAGCAGTTCTTC.

The V gene is TRBV6-5, the J gene TRBJ2-7; D gene uncertain. The CDR3 totals 13 residues. CDR1 is MNHEY and CDR2 is SVGAGI in the germline V gene. Trimming took off 6 bases at V and 2 bases at J, with 11 bases between the two ends. The CDR3 here is CASSAADAYEQYF. CDR3 sequence (DNA): TGTGCCAGCAGCGCAGCAGATGCCTACGAGCAGTACTTC.

The chain has TRBV12-3 or TRBV12-4 and TRBJ1-1; unclear D gene. Trimming cost V 0 bases and J 8 bases, with 10 bases left between them. The CDR3 length is 13 residues. For the CDR3, the DNA is TGTGCCAGCAGTTTAGCCCCGTCCAGGGAAGCTTTCTTT. Its translation: CASSLAPSREAFF.

The J gene is TRBJ1-2, the V gene TRBV7-2, with D possibly matching TRBD1 (5 bases). This CDR3 has 15 amino acids. The V gene lost 3 bases and the J gene lost 7 bases, with 18 bases spanning the gap. CDR1 is SGHTA, CDR2 FQGNSA, per germline. The CDR3 region has the DNA TGTGCCAGCAGCTTCGAACGGGGGGGAGTTTCTGGCTACACCTTC. It translates to CASSFERGGVSGYTF.

The chain couples TRBV28 to TRBJ2-7; 9 bases match TRBD1. The germline V gene encodes CDR1 MDHEN and CDR2 SYDVKM. With 5 bases clipped from V and 2 bases from J, the junction kept 4 bases outside the gene matches. The CDR3 length is 14 residues. As DNA, the CDR3 is TGTGCCAGCAGTGACGGACAGGGGCCCTACGAGCAGTACTTC. This sequence encodes CASSDGQGPYEQYF.

Here the CDR3 reads CASSLGLAGEADTQYF. The DNA for the CDR3 is TGTGCCAGCAGCTTGGGTTTAGCGGGGGAAGCAGATACGCAGTATTTT. This chain joins TRBV5-8 and TRBJ2-3, with 9 bases fitting TRBD2. V lost 0 bases to trimming and J lost 4 bases; unmatched junction nucleotides: 6. Germline V CDR1 and CDR2: SGHTS, YDEGEE. The CDR3 has 16 amino acids.

This rearrangement joins TRBV6-5 to TRBJ1-1, with TRBD1 as a possible D gene (6 bases). CDR3 length: 14 residues. Trimming stripped 2 bases from V and 3 bases from J, with 10 bases between. The germline V gene has CDR1 MNHEY and CDR2 SVGAGI. The CDR3 reads CASSYGGHDTEAFF. CDR3 coding DNA: TGTGCCAGCAGTTACGGGGGGCATGACACTGAAGCTTTCTTT.